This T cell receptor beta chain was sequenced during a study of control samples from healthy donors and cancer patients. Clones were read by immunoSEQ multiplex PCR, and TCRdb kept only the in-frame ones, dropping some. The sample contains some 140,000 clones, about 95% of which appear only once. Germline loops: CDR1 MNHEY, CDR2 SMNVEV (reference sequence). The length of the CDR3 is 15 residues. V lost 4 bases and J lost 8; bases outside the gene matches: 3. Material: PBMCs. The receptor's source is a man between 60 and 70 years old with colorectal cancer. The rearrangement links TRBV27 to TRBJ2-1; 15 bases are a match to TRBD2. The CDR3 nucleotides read TGTGCCAGCAGTTCTCGGACTAGCGGGGGGGATGAGCAGTTCTTC. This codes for CASSSRTSGGDEQFF.